This entry is about one TCR beta chain. The clone's antigen remains unknown. It has no much larger one-base neighbor in the sample; base qualities were not kept. The sample is drawn from a study of cytomegalovirus exposure and HLA in healthy donors (dated by TCRdb to 2016 to 2017). Notes on the research overall: In an earlier analysis of fewer than 750 of the donors, 276 Gb of sequence data and approximately 120 million unique TCR beta sequences from roughly 190 million T cells were reported. The aim of the study was to test whether cataloging public T cell receptors could identify signatures of past pathogen exposure. To decide whether each TCR beta V gene segment behaved as functional or pseudogenic, an earlier analysis of over 500 of the donors relied on high-throughput TCR beta sequencing. All discovery cohort repertoires had been generated using a single sequencing platform. The study used immunosequencing to profile the T cell repertoires of about 670 subjects and linked those repertoires to cytomegalovirus serostatus. Of the 350 to 400 genotyped donors, approximately 80% fell in the genetic ancestry cluster associated with self-reported Caucasian donors. Because of strong linkage in the cohort, a few DR-DQ haplotypes were treated as single units for association and clustering. A later genetic analysis took genome-wide SNP genotypes for about 55% of the 666 donors and used that subset as a discovery cohort. Approximately 300 gigabases of sequencing data and 70 million to 95 million unique TCR sequences made up an early release that covered 640 HLA-typed donors. Donor age, sex, ethnicity and CMV serostatus were compiled together with the repertoire data. HLA typing covered class I and class II loci at four-digit resolution. Among some 410 genotyped donors of the cohort, an average of roughly 230,000 unique TCR beta nucleotide sequences was sequenced per donor, of which roughly 18% were non-productive. Besides the first cohort of 666 subjects, a separate validation cohort made up of 120 different subjects was used. Typing coverage differed by locus: A, B, C, DRB1 and DQB1 were typed in about 620-640 donors, DQA1 in about 550, DPA1 in 606, and DPB1 in around 490. Rather than using new phenotypic data, the later analysis identified candidate immune exposures from TCR beta sequences and from how often those sequences occurred across donors. In a later analysis, previously published TCR beta repertoires from 670 or so donors were re-analyzed and high-resolution HLA genotyping was added so that TCR occurrence patterns could be studied. High-throughput TCR immunosequencing, statistical association of individual TCRs with disease status, and machine learning were combined to predict cytomegalovirus infection status.

The cohort comprised hundreds of healthy bone marrow donors. At the time of sampling, every cohort member was nominally healthy, though immune exposures that went unrecorded were likely present. The donor tested CMV seronegative and was one of the 352 seronegative cohort members. A peripheral blood sample was collected from each donor, and TCR beta sequencing was performed on peripheral blood mononuclear cells. The Qiagen DNeasy Blood Extraction Kit was used to extract genomic DNA from the blood cell samples. The CDR3 has 13 amino acids, counting the end cysteine and phenylalanine. Only CDR3 DNA is held: 39 bases, read in frame from base 1. CDR1 MNHEY and CDR2 SVGAGI were looked up in the germline V gene. V is cut by 2 bases and J by 8 bases, and the space between the germline ends is 12 bases. Points the paper makes about the study in general: In both the original and validation cohorts, the classifier was reported to diagnose cytomegalovirus status with high specificity and sensitivity. About 15 rarely observed V segments, including chromosome 9 orphons, were excluded from the earlier analysis of 550 to 700 of the donors because counts were too low. Linkage disequilibrium might explain the correlated functional status among segregating V segments, but an unknown experimental factor could not be ruled out. Compared with the roughly 670-donor mean, donors in an Asian-associated ancestry cluster had fewer N-insertions in productive TCRs, according to a later genetic analysis. Because HLA typing was missing for some donors at each locus, association tests included only the typed subset. The authors suggested that the approach could potentially be extended to other disease states and immunological phenotypes. Specific HLA alleles were associated with 15,000 to 20,000 TCR beta sequences at a false discovery rate of 0.05 in a later analysis. The cohort was sequenced for TCR beta chains only, and without alpha or paired-chain data the features that could be detected were limited. Because the 87-base-pair reads could not distinguish some IMGT-functional V segments, including TRBV6-2 and TRBV6-3, those segments were excluded. Compared with equally common non-associated chains, HLA-associated TCR beta chains in a later analysis were more clonally expanded and had lower generation probabilities. In a later genetic analysis, a missense DCLRE1C variant was associated with V-gene and J-gene trimming of TCR beta chains, and the association was replicated in an independent cohort. In vitro tests confirmed that a few of the cytomegalovirus-associated TCR beta chains recognize cytomegalovirus antigens. A total of 164 TCR beta chains were listed by the study as associated with cytomegalovirus. Most TCR sequences were seen in very few donors, while some public TCRs were found in many individuals. When HLA alleles, especially DR and DQ, strongly co-occurred, TCR associations were difficult to assign to individual alleles. Sequencing depth was assumed to be roughly uniform across donors in the presence/absence analyses, though that assumption may not hold. In a later analysis, most CMV-associated TCR beta chains were found to appear HLA-restricted, with HLA associations seemingly driven largely by CMV exposure. A further reported finding was that TCR beta sequences accurately predicted the HLA-A and HLA-B alleles for most subjects in the first cohort. Several of the top co-occurrence clusters appeared to be linked to parvovirus B19, influenza, CMV and Epstein-Barr virus, according to a later analysis. A cluster of highly shared sequence variants was judged likely to represent a technical artifact of the sequencing pipeline. In an earlier analysis of about 550 of the donors, most TCR beta V segments were observed in productive rearrangements about 87% or about 30% of the time, broadly matching IMGT annotations. For the cohort, immune exposure information was limited to CMV serostatus. In a later analysis, the rate of TCR association differed among HLA loci, with DRB1 alleles having the most associated TCRs and HLA-C alleles having the fewest.

The receptor library was made with the immunoSEQ multiplex PCR assay. A mixture of 60 forward primers for TCR Vbeta segments and 13 reverse primers for TCR Jbeta segments was used in the multiplex PCR. Amplification of the CDR3 region of rearranged TCR beta genes was performed with a multiplex PCR assay on genomic DNA. Amplified TCR beta libraries were sequenced as 87-base-pair reads on the Illumina HiSeq System. As for the original processing: Across the 500 to 850 repertoires, a later analysis counted about 81 million unique TCR beta chains, some 11 million of which were shared by at least two donors. Raw reads were error-corrected and collapsed into unique sequences with a nearest-neighbor algorithm that merged closely related sequences to remove PCR and sequencing errors. To assign V, D and J gene segments, CDR3 sequences were aligned to IMGT reference sequences. For a sequence to be retained, a match of at least six nucleotides was required to both a V gene segment and a J gene segment. Rearrangements were classified as productive when the CDR3 lacked stop codons and remained in frame with V and J, and all other rearrangements were classified as non-productive. CDR3 was defined by IMGT convention, running from the second conserved V-encoded cysteine to the conserved J-encoded phenylalanine. In an earlier analysis of approximately 500 of the donors, sequences lacking an unambiguous match to a single V gene segment were excluded. In an earlier analysis of some 590 of the donors, V segments were called functional above 56.7% productive rearrangements and were called segregating when the between-donor standard deviation exceeded 5%. A statistical classification framework was built to diagnose cytomegalovirus status from the catalog of TCR beta chain sequences. In a later analysis, TCR nucleotide sequences were compared against IMGT/GENE-DB human TR gene sequences so that V and J genes could be assigned. In a later analysis, CDR3 sequences and most-parsimonious VDJ recombination scenarios were assigned using the TCRdist pipeline. A later analysis defined each TCR beta chain by its CDR3 amino acid sequence plus V-gene family, and excluded reads lacking a unique V-gene family. To address suspected cross-contamination and a sequencing artifact, a later analysis removed some 620 highly shared, low-generation-probability nucleotide sequences. In a later analysis, a clonal expansion index was calculated for each public chain from normalized within-repertoire ranks of inferred template counts. In a later analysis, generation probabilities were computed using a VDJ recombination model fitted to out-of-frame rearrangements, and the results were checked against IGoR. Hypergeometric tests were used in a later analysis to score TCR-TCR, TCR-HLA and TCR-CMV co-occurrence, with a repertoire-size bias correction applied to the TCR pairs. In a later analysis, false discovery rates were estimated by permuting HLA or CMV assignments 20 times. In a later analysis, co-occurring TCRs were grouped with DBSCAN, and TCRdist sequence similarity was added when clustering was performed within HLA-allele-positive subsets. Repertoires with fewer than 30,000 or more than 120,000 public chains were left out of co-occurrence clustering, as were a handful of repertoires with anomalous nucleotide sharing. TCRdb took over this immuneACCESS table, retaining in-frame rearrangements with V and J assigned. Such tables are incomplete; in checked studies, under half of the missing clones stem from an unresolved V gene, and the remainder is unexplained. The V and J calls and clone size are taken from that table; D and trimming were inferred from the DNA. Counted in this sample were about 110,000 clones; approximately 70% of them appeared once. 0.85% to 0.9% of the sample lies in the top ten.

The chain joins TRBV6-5 to TRBJ1-2, and TRBD1 may be the D gene, going by 5 matching bases. Sequencing input: PBMCs. The sequence was obtained from a woman in her twenties or thirties in good health and CMV-seronegative. The DNA is as follows: TGTGCCAGCAGTTACCGGGAGGGGCAAGGCTACACCTTC. Protein translation: CASSYREGQGYTF.